This T cell receptor beta chain appears in the sequencing data of a study of pediatric ulcerative colitis. General observations from the study: Ulcerative colitis patients shared more blood-rectal clones than controls.

The rectum was sampled with one to two pinch biopsies at colonoscopy. Trimming removed 1 base at V and 5 bases at J, with 14 bases between. Germline V CDR1 and CDR2: MGHRA, YSYEKL. The CDR3 loop spans 15 amino acids. Clones were sequenced by immunoSEQ multiplex PCR, and TCRdb holds only the in-frame ones, with some missing. The data contain approximately 15,000 clones, roughly 70% of them singletons. Regarding this clone: The antigen is undetermined.

The material sequenced was gut tissue. The genes are TRBV4-1 and TRBJ2-5, with D maybe TRBD2 (5 bases). The receptor's source is a girl under 18 with moderate ulcerative colitis. CDR3 in amino acids: CASSQVGVSGETQYF. In nucleotides, the CDR3 is TGCGCCAGCAGCCAAGTCGGGGTTTCGGGGGAGACCCAGTACTTC.